The next 6 T cell receptor beta chains were all read from a single sample in a study of blood T cell repertoires in COVID-19. Measured with immunoSEQ multiplex PCR; TCRdb has only the in-frame clones, and not every one. Of about 260,000 clones detected, roughly four fifths appear once; the ten largest clones hold 1.9%. The sequencing input was peripheral blood. The receptors originated from a woman of 80 years or more with acute or convalescent COVID-19.

This clone showed up just a few times. V gene TRBV7-2 combines with J gene TRBJ1-1; D perhaps matches TRBD1 (6 bases). V gave up 4 bases and J gave up 4 bases, with 10 bases separating them. Germline loops: CDR1 SGHTA, CDR2 FQGNSA. This CDR3 spans 13 amino acids. The CDR3 region is CASSYTGFTEAFF. CDR3 DNA: TGTGCCAGCAGCTATACAGGGTTCACTGAAGCTTTCTTT.

The V and J genes are TRBV28 and TRBJ2-2, with 7 bases lining up with TRBD1. Germline CDR1 and CDR2: MDHEN and SYDVKM. With 2 bases clipped from V and 6 bases from J, the junction kept 6 bases outside the gene matches. This CDR3 is built from 15 residues. The CDR3 DNA reads TGTGCCAGCAGTTTAGGCGGCCAGGGGGCCGGGGAGCTGTTTTTT. It yields the protein CASSLGGQGAGELFF.

The chain recombines TRBV7-2 with TRBJ1-2; the match to TRBD1 covers 8 bases. With 0 bases clipped from V and 2 bases from J, the junction kept 5 bases outside the gene matches. The CDR3 is made up of 16 amino acids. Germline V gene sequence: CDR1 SGHTA, CDR2 FQGNSA. CDR3: CASSLASQGANYGYTF. The CDR3 DNA reads as TGTGCCAGCAGCTTAGCTTCCCAGGGGGCAAACTATGGCTACACCTTC.

This clone was found a few times. The J gene is TRBJ2-5, the V gene TRBV28; TRBD2 agrees at 7 bases. This CDR3 region has 16 residues. J gave up 1 base and V 3 bases, and 8 bases lay outside the gene matches. Germline lookup yields CDR1 MDHEN and CDR2 SYDVKM. The CDR3 protein is CASSFSGWEFQETQYF. CDR3 DNA: TGTGCCAGCAGTTTTAGCGGGTGGGAGTTCCAAGAGACCCAGTACTTC.

The chain has TRBV27 and TRBJ1-2; TRBD1 is a possible D gene (6 bases). Trimming stripped 6 bases from V and 4 bases from J, with 12 bases between. The CDR3 runs 13 residues. Germline CDR1 and CDR2: MNHEY and SMNVEV (reference sequence). CDR3 nucleotide sequence: TGTGCCAGCAGACTCCAAGGGGGCTATGGCTACACCTTC. It specifies CASRLQGGYGYTF.

The J gene is TRBJ2-3, the V gene TRBV7-3; maybe TRBD2 (6 bases). The germline gives CDR1 SGHTA, CDR2 FQGTGA. V was pared by 5 bases and J by 6 bases, with 12 bases between. The CDR3 runs 13 residues. This chain's CDR3 is CASSQGGADTQYF. DNA for the CDR3: TGTGCCAGCAGCCAAGGAGGGGCGGATACGCAGTATTTT.